Described below is a single T cell receptor (beta chain) sequence and its context. Its antigen is currently unknown. This record belongs to a study of cytomegalovirus exposure and HLA in healthy donors. The CDR3 runs 11 residues. Germline CDR1 and CDR2: DFQATT and SNEGSKA (reference sequence). V lost 6 bases, J lost 1 base, and 6 bases lay in between. PCR involved 60 Vbeta and 13 Jbeta primers. Some clones are missing from TCRdb's copy, which holds only in-frame ones; the method was immunoSEQ multiplex PCR. This sample carries fewer than 150,000 clones, with approximately 1.9% going to the ten biggest clones. Study conclusions and caveats: Fewer N-insertions than the approximately 700-donor mean were reportedly shown by an Asian-associated ancestry cluster in a later analysis. According to an earlier analysis, most TCR beta V segments yielded productive rearrangements about 90% or about 30% of the time.

This clonotype was sampled from a woman aged 55-70 years in good health and CMV-seronegative. The sequencing sample was made of PBMCs. This chain uses TRBV20-1 with TRBJ1-2; D remains ambiguous. The CDR3 loop is CSAADNYGYTF. The DNA for the CDR3 is TGCAGTGCCGCGGATAACTATGGCTACACCTTC.